This paragraph covers one TCR beta chain sequence. Its target is not known. This specimen comes from a study of T cell repertoires in cytomegalovirus infection. Background on the study: Matching HLA type and CMV infection were both indicated by public TCR beta signatures.

Study outcomes and limitations: The ex vivo response showed dominance by HLA-C-restricted CMV-specific TCR beta clonotypes.

Germline V gene data show CDR1 as KGHDR and CDR2 as SFDVKD. The V and J ends lost 9 bases and 9 bases, in that order; junction bases with no gene match: 6. This CDR3 has 12 residues. Using its own MiXCR run on the reads, TCRdb lists one record per CDR3 protein. The data show roughly 920,000 distinct CDR3 sequences, with around 29% seen just once and about an eighth held by the top ten. The TCR comes from a human donor in good health (CMV status not recorded). Some clones in this sample may be carry-over from other donors' samples. The sample in question was cultured CD8+ T cells from PBMCs, obtained from culture after CMV antigen stimulation. The chain has TRBV24-1 and TRBJ2-1; 8 nucleotides line up with TRBD2. The CDR3 DNA is TGTGCCACCTTCGGGGGGGGCGGTGAGCAGTTCTTC. It specifies CATFGGGGEQFF.